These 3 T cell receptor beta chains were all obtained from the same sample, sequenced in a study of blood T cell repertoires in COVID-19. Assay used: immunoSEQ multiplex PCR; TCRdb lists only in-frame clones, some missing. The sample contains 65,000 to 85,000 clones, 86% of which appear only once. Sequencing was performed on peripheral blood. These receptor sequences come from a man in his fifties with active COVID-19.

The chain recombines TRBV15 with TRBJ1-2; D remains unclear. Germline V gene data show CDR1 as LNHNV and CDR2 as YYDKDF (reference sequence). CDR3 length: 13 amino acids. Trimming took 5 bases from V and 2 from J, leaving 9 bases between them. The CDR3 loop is CATSPDKNYGYTF. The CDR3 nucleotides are TGTGCCACCAGCCCTGACAAAAACTATGGCTACACCTTC.

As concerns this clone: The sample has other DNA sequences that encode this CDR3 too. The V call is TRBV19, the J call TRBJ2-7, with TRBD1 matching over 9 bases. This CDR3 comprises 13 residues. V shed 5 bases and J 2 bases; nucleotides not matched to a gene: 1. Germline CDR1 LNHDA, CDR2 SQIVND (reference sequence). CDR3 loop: CASSRDRAYEQYF. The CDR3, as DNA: TGTGCCAGTAGTCGGGACAGGGCCTACGAGCAGTACTTC.

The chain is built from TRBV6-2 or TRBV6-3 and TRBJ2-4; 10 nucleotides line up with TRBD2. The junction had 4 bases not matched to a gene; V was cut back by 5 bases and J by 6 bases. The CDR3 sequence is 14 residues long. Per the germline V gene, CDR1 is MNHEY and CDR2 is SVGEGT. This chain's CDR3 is CASSQSGGGNIQYF. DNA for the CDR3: TGTGCCAGCAGTCAAAGCGGGGGGGGAAACATTCAGTACTTC.